Here is one T cell receptor beta chain with its context. Its antigen remains unidentified. No base qualities exist here, and no much larger clone lies one base off it. The method behind the library was PCR. These reads were obtained on an Illumina HiSeq 2500. TCR library preparation used molecular barcoding, with unique molecular identifiers applied to normalize quantification of the TCRbeta repertoire. TCRdb applied fastp at Q25 and MiXCR to the public reads, then kept only in-frame beta chains. Rows matching on CDR3 protein sequence are summarized as one entry with the most common DNA and genes. The table for this sample lists 100,000 or so distinct CDR3 sequences; less than 25% of them were counted only once. The ten largest account for about a fifth of the sample. These data originate in a study of T-cell reconstitution after alpha-beta-depleted transplantation in children (dated by TCRdb to 2016 to 2017). About the investigation overall: The study quantitatively tracked T-cell immune reconstitution after TCRalphabeta/CD19-depleted allogeneic hematopoietic cell transplantation in children using TCR repertoire profiling. Summary of the overall study and its limitations: The frequencies of hyperexpanded clones fell over the following months, and after one year, T-cell counts and TCRbeta diversity were mostly attributed to newly produced T cells. In some patients, the high TCRbeta diversity seen at day 60 was put down to recipient T cells and intrathymic progenitors that had survived conditioning. Apparently early alphabetaT-cell count recovery about two months after transplant reportedly relied on only several hundred rapidly expanded clones derived from non-depleted graft cells.

CDR1 and CDR2, per the germline V gene (reference sequence), are LGHDT and YNNKEL. The CDR3 measures 15 amino acids from cysteine to phenylalanine. Just CDR3 DNA is preserved here, 45 bases in frame from base 1. At the junction V is shortened by 3 bases and J by 10 bases; bases outside the gene matches: 11. The treatment or condition label corresponds to: allogeneic hematopoietic cell transplantation with graft depleted of TCRalphabeta T cells and CD19 B cells. The transplant recipients were children given TCRalphabeta/CD19-depleted allogeneic hematopoietic cell grafts. The chain links TRBV3-1 with TRBJ2-3, with 9 bases in between that match TRBD2. The material sequenced was PBMCs, taken before TCRalphabeta/CD19-depleted stem cell transplant. This receptor was obtained from a boy between 2 and 15 years old with acute lymphoblastic leukemia, due to receive a stem cell transplant. The CDR3: CASSHLTSGESAQYF. Here is the DNA: TGTGCCAGCAGCCATCTGACTAGCGGAGAGTCGGCGCAGTATTTT.